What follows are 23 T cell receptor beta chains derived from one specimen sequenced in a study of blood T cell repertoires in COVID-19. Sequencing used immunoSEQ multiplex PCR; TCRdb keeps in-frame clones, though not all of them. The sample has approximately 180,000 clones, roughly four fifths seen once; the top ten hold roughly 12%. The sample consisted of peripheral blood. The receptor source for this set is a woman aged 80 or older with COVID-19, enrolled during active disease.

CDR3 protein: CSVWSGFYNEQFF. The CDR3, as DNA: TGCAGCGTTTGGTCGGGGTTCTACAATGAGCAGTTCTTC. The chain couples TRBV29-1 to TRBJ2-1, with D perhaps matching TRBD2 (5 bases). The CDR3 totals 13 residues. Trimming took off 5 bases at V and 3 bases at J, with 11 bases between the two ends. CDR1 and CDR2 (germline): SQVTM, ANQGSEA.

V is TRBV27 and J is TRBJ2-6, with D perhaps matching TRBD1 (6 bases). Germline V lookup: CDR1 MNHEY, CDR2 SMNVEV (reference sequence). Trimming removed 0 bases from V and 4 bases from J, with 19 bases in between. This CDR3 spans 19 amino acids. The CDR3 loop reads CASSLSLTGTLTGANVLTF. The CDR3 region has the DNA TGTGCCAGCAGTTTATCATTGACAGGAACTTTGACCGGGGCCAACGTCCTGACTTTC.

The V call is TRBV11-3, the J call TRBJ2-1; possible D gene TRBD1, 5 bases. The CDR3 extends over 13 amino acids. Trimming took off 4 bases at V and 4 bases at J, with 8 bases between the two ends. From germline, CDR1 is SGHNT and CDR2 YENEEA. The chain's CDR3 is CASSSQGYNEQFF. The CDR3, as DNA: TGTGCCAGCAGCTCTCAGGGTTACAATGAGCAGTTCTTC.

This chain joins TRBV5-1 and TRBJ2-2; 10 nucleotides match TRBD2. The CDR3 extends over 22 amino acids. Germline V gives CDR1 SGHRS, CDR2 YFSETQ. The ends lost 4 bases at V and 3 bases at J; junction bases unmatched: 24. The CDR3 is CASSSGRVSSSKLGIHTGELFF. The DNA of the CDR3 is TGCGCCAGCAGCAGCGGGAGGGTATCCTCGTCCAAATTGGGTATTCACACCGGGGAGCTGTTTTTT.

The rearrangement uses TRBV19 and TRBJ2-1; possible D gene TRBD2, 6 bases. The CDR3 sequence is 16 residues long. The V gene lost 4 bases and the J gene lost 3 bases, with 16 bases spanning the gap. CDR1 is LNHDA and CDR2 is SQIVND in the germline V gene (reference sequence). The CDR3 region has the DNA TGTGCCAGTAGTAGCGGGACGACTTCTTTCTACAATGAGCAGTTCTTC. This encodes CASSSGTTSFYNEQFF.

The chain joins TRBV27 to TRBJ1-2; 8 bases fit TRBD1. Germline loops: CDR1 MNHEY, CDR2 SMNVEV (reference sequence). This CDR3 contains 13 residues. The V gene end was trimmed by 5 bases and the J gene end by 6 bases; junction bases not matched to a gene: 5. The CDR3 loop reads CASSLGQGDGYTF. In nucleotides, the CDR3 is TGTGCCAGCAGTCTAGGACAGGGTGATGGCTACACCTTC.

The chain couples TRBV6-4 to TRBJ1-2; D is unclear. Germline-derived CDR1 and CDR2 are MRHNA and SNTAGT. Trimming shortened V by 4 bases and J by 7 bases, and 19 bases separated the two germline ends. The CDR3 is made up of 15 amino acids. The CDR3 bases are TGTGCCAGCAGTGCCTCGCCGGGTCAGACTGGTGGCTACACCTTC. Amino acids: CASSASPGQTGGYTF.

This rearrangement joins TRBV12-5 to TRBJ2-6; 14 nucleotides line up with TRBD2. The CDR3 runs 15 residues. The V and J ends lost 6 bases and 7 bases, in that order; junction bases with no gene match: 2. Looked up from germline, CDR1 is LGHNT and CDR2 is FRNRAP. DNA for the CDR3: TGTGCTAGTGGGGGACTAGCGGGGGCTGCCAACGTCCTGACTTTC. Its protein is CASGGLAGAANVLTF.

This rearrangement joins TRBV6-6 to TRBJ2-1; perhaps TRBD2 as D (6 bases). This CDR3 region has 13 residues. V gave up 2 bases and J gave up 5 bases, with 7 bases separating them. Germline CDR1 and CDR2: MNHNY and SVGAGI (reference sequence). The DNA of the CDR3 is TGTGCCAGCAGTTACATAGCGGACAATGAGCAGTTCTTC. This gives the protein CASSYIADNEQFF.

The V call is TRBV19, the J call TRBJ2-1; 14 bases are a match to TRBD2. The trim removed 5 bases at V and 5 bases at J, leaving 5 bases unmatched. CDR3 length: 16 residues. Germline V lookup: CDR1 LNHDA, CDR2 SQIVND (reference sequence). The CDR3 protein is CASSPRTSGGHNEQFF. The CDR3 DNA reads TGTGCCAGTAGTCCTAGGACTAGCGGGGGGCACAATGAGCAGTTCTTC.

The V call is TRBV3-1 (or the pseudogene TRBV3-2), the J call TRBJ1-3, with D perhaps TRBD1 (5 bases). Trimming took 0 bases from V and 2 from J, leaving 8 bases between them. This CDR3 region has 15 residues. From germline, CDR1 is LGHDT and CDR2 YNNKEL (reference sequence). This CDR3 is CASSQDRAAGNTIYF. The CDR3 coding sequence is TGTGCCAGCAGCCAAGACAGGGCGGCTGGAAACACCATATATTTT.

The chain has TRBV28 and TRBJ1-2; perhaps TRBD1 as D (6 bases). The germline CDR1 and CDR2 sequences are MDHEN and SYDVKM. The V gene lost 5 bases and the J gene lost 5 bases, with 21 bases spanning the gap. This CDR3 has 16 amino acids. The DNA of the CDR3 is TGTGCCAGCAGTCCTCTACCAGGGGAAGCAGCTTATGGCTACACCTTC. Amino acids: CASSPLPGEAAYGYTF.

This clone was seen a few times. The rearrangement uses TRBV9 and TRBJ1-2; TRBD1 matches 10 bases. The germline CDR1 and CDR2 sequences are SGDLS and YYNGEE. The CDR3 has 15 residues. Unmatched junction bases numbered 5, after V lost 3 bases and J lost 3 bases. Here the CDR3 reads CASSAGTGEDYGYTF. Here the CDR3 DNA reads TGTGCCAGCAGCGCTGGGACAGGGGAGGACTATGGCTACACCTTC.

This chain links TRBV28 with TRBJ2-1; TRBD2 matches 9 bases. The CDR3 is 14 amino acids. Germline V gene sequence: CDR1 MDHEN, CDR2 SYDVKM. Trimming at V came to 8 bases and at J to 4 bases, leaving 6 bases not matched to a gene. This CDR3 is CASRGGRVYNEQFF. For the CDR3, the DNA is TGTGCCAGCCGTGGCGGGAGGGTATACAATGAGCAGTTCTTC.

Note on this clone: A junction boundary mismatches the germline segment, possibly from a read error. The CDR3 DNA reads TGTGCTAGCAGCTTTGGCGGGAACACTGAAGCTTTCTTT. Protein product: CASSFGGNTEAFF. V and J are TRBV7-7 and TRBJ1-1; no firm D call. CDR1 and CDR2 from the germline V gene are SSHAT and FNYEAQ (reference sequence). The CDR3 runs 13 residues.

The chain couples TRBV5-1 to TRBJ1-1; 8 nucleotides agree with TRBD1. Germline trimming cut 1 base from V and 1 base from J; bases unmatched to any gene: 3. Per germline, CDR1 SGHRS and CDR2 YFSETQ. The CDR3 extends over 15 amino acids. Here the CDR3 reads CASSLWGTGNTEAFF. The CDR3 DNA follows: TGCGCCAGCAGCTTGTGGGGGACAGGGAACACTGAAGCTTTCTTT.

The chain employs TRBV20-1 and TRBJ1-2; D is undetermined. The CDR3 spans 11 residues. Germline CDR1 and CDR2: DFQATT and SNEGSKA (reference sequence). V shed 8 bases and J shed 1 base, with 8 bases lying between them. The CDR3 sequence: CSSTDNYGYTF. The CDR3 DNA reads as TGCAGTAGCACAGATAACTATGGCTACACCTTC.

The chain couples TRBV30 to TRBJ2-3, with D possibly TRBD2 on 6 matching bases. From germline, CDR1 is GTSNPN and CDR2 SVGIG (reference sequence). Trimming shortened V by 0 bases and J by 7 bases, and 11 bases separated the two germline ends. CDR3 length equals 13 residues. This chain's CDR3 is CAWSVKGGHTQYF. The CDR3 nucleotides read TGTGCCTGGAGTGTTAAGGGAGGTCATACGCAGTATTTT.

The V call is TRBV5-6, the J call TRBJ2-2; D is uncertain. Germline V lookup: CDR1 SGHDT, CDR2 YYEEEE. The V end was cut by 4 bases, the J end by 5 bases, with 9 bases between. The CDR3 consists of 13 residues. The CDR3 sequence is CASSTDQTGELFF. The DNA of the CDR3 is TGTGCCAGCAGCACAGACCAGACCGGGGAGCTGTTTTTT.

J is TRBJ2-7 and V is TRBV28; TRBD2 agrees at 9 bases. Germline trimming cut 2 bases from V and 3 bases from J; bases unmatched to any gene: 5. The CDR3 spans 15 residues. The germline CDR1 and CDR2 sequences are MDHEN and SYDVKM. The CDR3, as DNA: TGTGCCAGCAGTTTAAGGGCGGGAGGGCTCTACGAGCAGTACTTC. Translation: CASSLRAGGLYEQYF.

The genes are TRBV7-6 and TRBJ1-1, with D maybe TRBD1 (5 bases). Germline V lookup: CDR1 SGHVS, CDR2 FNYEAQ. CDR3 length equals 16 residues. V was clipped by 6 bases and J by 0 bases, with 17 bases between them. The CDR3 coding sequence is TGTGCCAGCAGTCCGCTGGGGGGTGGGGTGAACACTGAAGCTTTCTTT. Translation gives CASSPLGGGVNTEAFF.

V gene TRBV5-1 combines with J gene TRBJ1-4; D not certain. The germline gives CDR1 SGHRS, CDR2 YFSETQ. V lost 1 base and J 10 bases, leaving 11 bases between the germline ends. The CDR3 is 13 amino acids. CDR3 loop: CASSLNGEGKLFF. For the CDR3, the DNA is TGCGCCAGCAGCTTGAACGGGGAAGGAAAACTGTTTTTT.

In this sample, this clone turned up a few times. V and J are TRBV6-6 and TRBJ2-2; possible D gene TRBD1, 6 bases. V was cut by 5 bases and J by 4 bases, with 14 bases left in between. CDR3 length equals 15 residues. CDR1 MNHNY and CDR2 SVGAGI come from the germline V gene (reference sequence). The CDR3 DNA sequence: TGTGCCAGCAGTGTACAGGGTTCGAGCACCGGGGAGCTGTTTTTT. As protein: CASSVQGSSTGELFF.